This TCR beta chain was identified in a study of radiation and T cells in renal cell carcinoma (dated by TCRdb to the early 2020s). With respect to the entire study: Samples were obtained from a clinical trial, in which 15 Gy stereotactic body radiation therapy was delivered to primary renal cell carcinomas and nephrectomy was performed 4 weeks later. Across all 53 samples, 3,800,000 or so unique CDR3 nucleotide sequences encoding about 2.4 million unique CDR3 amino acid sequences were identified. A total of approximately 53 samples underwent TCR beta sequencing, made up of 25 or so tumors and some 27 peripheral blood samples.

TCR beta libraries were generated from genomic DNA with the immunoSEQ kit, following the manufacturer's recommendations. To prepare the libraries, a first multiplex PCR with proprietary primers was run, followed by a second PCR that added unique barcodes, and a bead cleanup was done after each round. A kit-provided positive control reaction and a negative control reaction were included in every sample batch. The final libraries were assessed on an Agilent 4200 TapeStation D1000 ScreenTape, pooled by volume, and quantified by qPCR. Sequencing was performed on an Illumina NextSeq500 with a MidOutput 150-cycle cartridge, and 156 Read1 and 15 Index1 cycles were run with kit custom primers. The pooled library was loaded at roughly 1 pM with approximately 20% PhiX control spiked in. In the paper's pipeline: Vendor-processed data were analyzed in R, and a clonotype was defined as all T cells sharing the same CDR3 nucleotide sequence. In the clone abundance analyses, frequencies were normalized to the 10,000 most abundant clones in each sample. Before analysis, public T cell clones were removed, and these numbered fewer than six per sample on average. Tumor-enriched clonotypes and baseline blood-enriched clonotypes were defined as those with an abundance difference of at least 32-fold between compartments. A beta-binomial differential abundance model was applied to find clonotypes that expanded or contracted between blood time points. Tumor-blood repertoire similarity was measured with the Baroni-Urbani and Buser coefficient, and group comparisons used two-tailed Wilcoxon tests in R. TCRdb took over this immuneACCESS table, retaining in-frame rearrangements with V and J assigned. Such tables are incomplete; in checked studies, under half of the missing clones stem from an unresolved V gene, and the remainder is unexplained. The V and J calls and clone size come from that table; D and trimming were worked out from the DNA. The sample data list about 130,000 clones, and around nine tenths of these were observed just once. The leading ten clones occupy around 12% of the sample.

V sheds 4 bases and J sheds 4 bases, leaving 10 bases between their ends. The CDR3 contains 13 residues, cysteine and phenylalanine counted. Kept here is only the CDR3 DNA, which spans 39 bases and is read in frame from base 1. Looking up the germline V gene (reference sequence) yields CDR1 SEHNR and CDR2 FQNEAQ. Paper-wide results and their limitations: Dynamics of the blood repertoire were not tracked past 4 weeks after treatment. Because pretreatment tumor biopsies were not available, the study could not determine whether clonotypes were already present within the tumor at baseline. In blood, the top tumor clonotypes increased between baseline and 2 weeks post-radiation and then shrank by 4 weeks, which suggests that tumor-resident clones expanded only transiently. With a single-armed trial design, the study had no way to address how radiation dose or scheduling affects the TCR repertoire.

The time point label, as the study defines it: baseline pretreatment blood. The treatment or condition label of this sample denotes: 15 Gy SBRT to primary tumor, nephrectomy 4 weeks later. Serial peripheral blood from radiation-treated patients was sampled at baseline, 2 weeks and 4 weeks after SBRT to track tumor-enriched clonotypes. Renal cell carcinoma with clear cell pathology was present in all patients. The QIAamp DNA Blood Mini Kit (Qiagen) was used to prepare genomic DNA for TCR sequencing. The analyses included only samples that passed all quality control checks. On this clone: Its binding antigen is unknown. No base-level quality is on record; no much larger clone is a single base apart.

Source: blood, taken from a patient whose treatment included radiotherapy and nephrectomy. The clonotype was recovered from a woman in her forties or fifties with renal cell carcinoma. The V and J segments used are TRBV7-9 and TRBJ1-1, with the identity of the D gene unclear. The CDR3 amino acid sequence is: CASSSTRSTEAFF. The nucleotide sequence is TGTGCCAGCAGCTCCACTAGGTCCACTGAAGCTTTCTTT.